This record covers a single TCR beta chain. Its antigen is undetermined. Profiled with immunoSEQ multiplex PCR; TCRdb holds only in-frame clones, not every one. The data hold under 150,000 clones, with approximately 86% observed a single time. The donors belonged to the approximately 130-subject validation cohort, separate from the roughly 700-subject first cohort. The data derive from a study of cytomegalovirus exposure and HLA in healthy donors. Whole-study context: The same platform as the roughly 670 first-cohort repertoires was used for the 120 validation repertoires, a later analysis reported. Whole-study results and caveats: Most TCR sequences proved rare, with some public TCRs found in many donors.

Germline CDR1 reads SGHDT; CDR2 reads YYEEEE. The CDR3 totals 13 residues. Trimming stripped 4 bases from V and 4 bases from J, with 12 bases between. The gene calls are TRBV5-6 and TRBJ2-7; D possibly corresponds to TRBD1 (6 bases). Sequencing was carried out using PBMCs. This TCR came from a man younger than 35 in good health and CMV-seropositive. In DNA form, the CDR3 reads TGTGCCAGCAGCGGAATCCAGGGGTACGAGCAGTACTTC. Amino acids: CASSGIQGYEQYF.